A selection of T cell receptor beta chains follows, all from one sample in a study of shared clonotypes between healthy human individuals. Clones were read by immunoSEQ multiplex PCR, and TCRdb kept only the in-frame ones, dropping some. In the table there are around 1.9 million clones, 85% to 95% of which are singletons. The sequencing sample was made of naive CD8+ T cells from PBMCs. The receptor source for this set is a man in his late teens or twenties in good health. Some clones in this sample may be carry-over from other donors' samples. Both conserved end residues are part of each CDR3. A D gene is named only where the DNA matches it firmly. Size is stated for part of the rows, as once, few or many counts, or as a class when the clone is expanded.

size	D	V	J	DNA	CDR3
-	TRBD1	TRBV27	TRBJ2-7	TGTGCCAGCACCGCCTTTCTCACCCCGGGACAGGGATACGAGCAGTACTTC	CASTAFLTPGQGYEQYF
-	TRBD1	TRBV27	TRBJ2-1	TGTGCCAGCACCCTTCTGACCGGGACAGGGGTCGGCAATGAGCAGTTCTTC	CASTLLTGTGVGNEQFF
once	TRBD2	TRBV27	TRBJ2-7	TGTGCCAGCAGCCGTAGCGGGAGTGTCTACGAGCAGTACTTC	CASSRSGSVYEQYF
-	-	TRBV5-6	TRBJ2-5	TGTGCCAGCAGGAAATCTGGCGGGGCTCAAGAGACCCAGTACTTC	CASRKSGGAQETQYF
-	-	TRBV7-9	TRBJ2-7	TGTGCCAGCAGCCCGATACCGAGCTCCTACGAGCAGTACTTC	CASSPIPSSYEQYF
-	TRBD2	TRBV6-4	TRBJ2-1	TGTGCCAGCAGTGCACTAGCGGGAGGGGTAAATGAGCAGTTCTTC	CASSALAGGVNEQFF
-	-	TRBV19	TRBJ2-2	TGTGCCAGTAGTATGACCAGGGGCGCCACCGGGGAGCTGTTTTTT	CASSMTRGATGELFF
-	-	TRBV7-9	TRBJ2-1	TGTGCCAGCACCTCTCCCGGGGAGCGCTCCTACAATGAGCAGTTCTTC	CASTSPGERSYNEQFF
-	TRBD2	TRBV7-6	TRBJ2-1	TGTGCCAGCAGCGGGAGGGACCCCGAGGGCAATGAGCAGTTCTTC	CASSGRDPEGNEQFF
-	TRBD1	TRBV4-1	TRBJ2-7	TGCGCCAGCAGCCAAGTCCCCGGGACAGGGGACTACGAGCAGTACTTC	CASSQVPGTGDYEQYF
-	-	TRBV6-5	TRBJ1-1	TGTGCCAGCGGGGAGGTCGAAGCTTTCTTT	CASGEVEAFF
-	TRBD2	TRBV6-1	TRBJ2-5	TGTGCCAGCAGTGAAGGGCGACTAGCGCGAGAGACCCAGTACTTC	CASSEGRLARETQYF
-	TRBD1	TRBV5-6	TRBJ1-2	TGTGCCAGCAGCTTGGGGACAGGGGCGTCGCGGGGGTACACCTTC	CASSLGTGASRGYTF
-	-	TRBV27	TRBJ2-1	TGTGCCAGCAGTTGGCCTGGCGATGAGCAGTTCTTC	CASSWPGDEQFF
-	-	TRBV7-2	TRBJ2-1	TGTGCCAGCAGCTTACTAGTCAGGTCCTACAATGAGCAGTTCTTC	CASSLLVRSYNEQFF
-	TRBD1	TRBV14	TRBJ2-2	TGTGCCAGCAGCCTAAGGGGGCTTTACACCGGGGAGCTGTTTTTT	CASSLRGLYTGELFF
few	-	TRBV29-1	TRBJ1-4	TGCAGCGTTGAGAGCCGGGACCTCGGAAAACTGTTTTTT	CSVESRDLGKLFF
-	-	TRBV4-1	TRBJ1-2	TGCGCCAGCAGCCAAGTTGGGGCGTATCTACGCCATGGCTACACCTTT	CASSQVGAYLRHGYTF
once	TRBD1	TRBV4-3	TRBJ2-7	TGCGCCAGCAGCTACGACAGGGGGTACTACGAGCAGTACTTC	CASSYDRGYYEQYF
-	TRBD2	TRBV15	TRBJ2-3	TGTGCCACCAGCAGAGAACTAGCGGGAGGGCTCTCAGATACGCAGTATTTT	CATSRELAGGLSDTQYF
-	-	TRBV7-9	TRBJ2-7	TGTGCCAGCCAGGGGCCTGCGCAGTACTTC	CASQGPAQYF
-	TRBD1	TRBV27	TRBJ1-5	TGTGCCAGCAGTTTATCGGGACAGGGTCCTCAGCCCCAGCATTTT	CASSLSGQGPQPQHF
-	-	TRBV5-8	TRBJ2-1	TGTGCCAGCAGCTCAGTCAGGGATGAGCAGTTCTTC	CASSSVRDEQFF
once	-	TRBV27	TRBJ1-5	TGTGCCAGCAGTTTAGGGGCGGGCTATAGCAATCAGCCCCAGCATTTT	CASSLGAGYSNQPQHF